The present T cell receptor beta chain was sequenced within a study of shared clonotypes between healthy human individuals. TCRdb's table, derived via immunoSEQ multiplex PCR, lists solely in-frame clones and lacks some. The sample has almost 700,000 clones; 92% are singletons. A single count supports this clone. The antigen is unknown. Study results and caveats: It was the few donors that limited the genetic and exposure-history diversity represented. Generation of non-shared clonotypes was less probable than generation of clonotypes shared by all four donors. A generally larger estimated richness was seen in naive subsets than in memory subsets. Some naive CD4 clonotypes, roughly 4.7%, turned up in common across a handful of donors.

V dropped 4 bases and J dropped 5 bases, with 12 bases sitting between them. Germline V gene data show CDR1 as SGHAT and CDR2 as FQNNGV. This CDR3 has 14 residues. Naive CD8 populations comprised CD45RO-negative cells positively selected for CCR7, excluding terminally differentiated effector memory CD45RA+ cells. J is TRBJ2-1 and V is TRBV11-2; D call uncertain. The TCR sequence derives from a man aged 25-45 years in good health. Sequences were obtained from naive CD8+ T cells sorted from blood. CDR3 region: CASSSYRHNNEQFF. Here the CDR3 DNA reads TGTGCCAGCAGCTCGTATCGTCATAACAATGAGCAGTTCTTC.